This T cell receptor beta chain came from a study of T cells in Graves' hyperthyroidism and ophthalmopathy. This clonotype was detected ten times or more. RNA transcripts served as the template for amplifying TCR beta CDR3 regions. A set of HTBI primers served as the primers for a first-round RT-PCR of the TCR CDR3. TCRdb ran MiXCR on the multiplex PCR reads and lists one entry per CDR3 protein. The sample includes hundreds of thousands of distinct CDR3 sequences, 24% of them seen just once. The germline CDR1 and CDR2 sequences are SNHLY and FYNNEI. The V gene lost 7 bases and the J gene lost 2 bases, with 6 bases spanning the gap. CDR3 size: 12 residues.

The sequenced material came from blood. V usage is TRBV2 and J usage is TRBJ1-5; a possible D gene is TRBD1 (5 bases). The receptor comes from a woman in her thirties or forties with Graves' ophthalmopathy. The DNA of the CDR3 is TGTGCCAGCACCAGGGGCAATCAGCCCCAGCATTTT. Amino acids: CASTRGNQPQHF.